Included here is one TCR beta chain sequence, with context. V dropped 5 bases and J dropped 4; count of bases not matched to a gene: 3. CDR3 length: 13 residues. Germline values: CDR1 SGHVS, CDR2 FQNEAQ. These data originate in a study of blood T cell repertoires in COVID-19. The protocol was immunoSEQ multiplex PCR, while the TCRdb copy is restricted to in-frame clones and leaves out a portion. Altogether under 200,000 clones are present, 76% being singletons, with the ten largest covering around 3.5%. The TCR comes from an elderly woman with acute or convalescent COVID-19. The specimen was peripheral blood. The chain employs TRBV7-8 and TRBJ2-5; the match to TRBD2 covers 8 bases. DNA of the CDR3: TGTGCCAGCAGCCGGGGGGGAGGAGAGACCCAGTACTTC. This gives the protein CASSRGGGETQYF.